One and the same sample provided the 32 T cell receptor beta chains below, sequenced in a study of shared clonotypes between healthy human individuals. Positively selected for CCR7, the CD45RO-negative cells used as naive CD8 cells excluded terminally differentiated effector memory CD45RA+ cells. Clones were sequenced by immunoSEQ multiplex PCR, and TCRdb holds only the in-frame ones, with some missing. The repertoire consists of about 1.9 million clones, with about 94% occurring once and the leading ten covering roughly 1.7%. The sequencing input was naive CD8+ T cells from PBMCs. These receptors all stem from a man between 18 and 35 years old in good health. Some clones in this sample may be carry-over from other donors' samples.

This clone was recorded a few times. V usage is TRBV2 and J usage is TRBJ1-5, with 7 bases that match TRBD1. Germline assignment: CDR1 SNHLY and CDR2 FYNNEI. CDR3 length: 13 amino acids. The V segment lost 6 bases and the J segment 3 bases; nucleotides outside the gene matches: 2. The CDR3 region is CASRDRLNQPQHF. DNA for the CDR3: TGTGCCAGCAGGGACAGGCTCAATCAGCCCCAGCATTTT.

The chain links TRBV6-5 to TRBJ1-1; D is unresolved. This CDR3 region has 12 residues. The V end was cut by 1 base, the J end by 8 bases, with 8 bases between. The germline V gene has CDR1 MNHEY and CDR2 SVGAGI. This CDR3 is CASSYYETEAFF. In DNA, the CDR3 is TGTGCCAGCAGTTACTACGAGACAGAAGCTTTCTTT.

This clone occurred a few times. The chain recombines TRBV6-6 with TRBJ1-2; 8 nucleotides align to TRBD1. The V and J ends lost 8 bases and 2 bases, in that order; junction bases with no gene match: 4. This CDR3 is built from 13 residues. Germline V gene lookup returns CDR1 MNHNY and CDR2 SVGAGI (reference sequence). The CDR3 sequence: CASLNRGNYGYTF. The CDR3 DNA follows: TGTGCCAGCCTTAACAGGGGGAACTATGGCTACACCTTC.

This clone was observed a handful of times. The CDR3 is CSVWTGDPEAFF. The CDR3 DNA reads as TGCAGCGTTTGGACAGGGGATCCTGAAGCTTTCTTT. The chain uses TRBV29-1 and TRBJ1-1; 9 bases align to TRBD1. CDR1 and CDR2 (germline): SQVTM, ANQGSEA. This CDR3 region has 12 residues. J gave up 6 bases and V 5 bases, and 4 bases lay outside the gene matches.

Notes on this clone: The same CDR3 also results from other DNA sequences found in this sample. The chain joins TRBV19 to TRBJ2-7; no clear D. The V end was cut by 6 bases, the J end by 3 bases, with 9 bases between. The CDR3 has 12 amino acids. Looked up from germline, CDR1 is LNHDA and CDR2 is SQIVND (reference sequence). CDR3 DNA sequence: TGTGCCAGTAGCTCAAGAAACTACGAGCAGTACTTC. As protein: CASSSRNYEQYF.

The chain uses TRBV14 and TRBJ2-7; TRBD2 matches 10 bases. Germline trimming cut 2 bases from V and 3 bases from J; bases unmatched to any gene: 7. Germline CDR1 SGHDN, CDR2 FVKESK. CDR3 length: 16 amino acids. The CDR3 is CASSQTSGTPFYEQYF. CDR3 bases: TGTGCCAGCAGCCAAACTAGCGGGACCCCGTTCTACGAGCAGTACTTC. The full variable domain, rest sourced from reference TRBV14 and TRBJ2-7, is EAGVTQFPSHSVIEKGQTVTLRCDPISGHDNLYWYRRVMGKEIKFLLHFVKESKQDESGMPNNRFLAERTGGTYSTLKVQPAELEDSGVYFCASSQTSGTPFYEQYFGPGTRLTVT.

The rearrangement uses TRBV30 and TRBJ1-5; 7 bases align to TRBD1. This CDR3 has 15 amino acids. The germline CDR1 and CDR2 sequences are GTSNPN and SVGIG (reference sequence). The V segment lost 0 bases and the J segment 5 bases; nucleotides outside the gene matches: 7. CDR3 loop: CAWSVRDSLYQPQHF. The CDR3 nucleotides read TGTGCCTGGAGTGTAAGGGACAGTCTTTATCAGCCCCAGCATTTT.

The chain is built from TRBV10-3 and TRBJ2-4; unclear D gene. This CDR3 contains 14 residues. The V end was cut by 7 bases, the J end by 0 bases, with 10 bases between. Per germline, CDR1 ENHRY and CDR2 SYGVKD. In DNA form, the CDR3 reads TGTGCCATCACGACATTCAAAGCCAAAAACATTCAGTACTTC. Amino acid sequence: CAITTFKAKNIQYF.

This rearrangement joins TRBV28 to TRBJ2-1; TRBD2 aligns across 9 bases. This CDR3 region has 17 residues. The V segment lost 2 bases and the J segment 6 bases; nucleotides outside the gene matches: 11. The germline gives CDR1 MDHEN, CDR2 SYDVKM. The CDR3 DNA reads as TGTGCCAGCAGTTTAAGGGGGGGGCTAGCGGGATCCAATGAGCAGTTCTTC. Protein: CASSLRGGLAGSNEQFF.

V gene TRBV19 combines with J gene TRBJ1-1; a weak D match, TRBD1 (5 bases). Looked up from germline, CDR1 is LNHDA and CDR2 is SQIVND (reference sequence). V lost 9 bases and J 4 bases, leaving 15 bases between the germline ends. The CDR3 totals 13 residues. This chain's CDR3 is CASRAGAATEAFF. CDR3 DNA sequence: TGTGCCAGCCGGGCCGGGGCCGCCACTGAAGCTTTCTTT.

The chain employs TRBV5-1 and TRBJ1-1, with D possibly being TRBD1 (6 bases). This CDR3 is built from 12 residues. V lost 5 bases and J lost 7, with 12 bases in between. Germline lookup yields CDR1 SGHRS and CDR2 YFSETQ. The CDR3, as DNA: TGCGCCAGCAGGGACAGCGGCCTTGAAGCTTTCTTT. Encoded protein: CASRDSGLEAFF.

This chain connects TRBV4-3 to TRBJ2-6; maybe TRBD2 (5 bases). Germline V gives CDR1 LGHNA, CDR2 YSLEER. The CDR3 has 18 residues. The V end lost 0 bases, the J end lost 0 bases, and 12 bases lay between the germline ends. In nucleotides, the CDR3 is TGCGCCAGCAGCCAAGACGGGAACAGCCTCTCTGGGGCCAACGTCCTGACTTTC. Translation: CASSQDGNSLSGANVLTF.

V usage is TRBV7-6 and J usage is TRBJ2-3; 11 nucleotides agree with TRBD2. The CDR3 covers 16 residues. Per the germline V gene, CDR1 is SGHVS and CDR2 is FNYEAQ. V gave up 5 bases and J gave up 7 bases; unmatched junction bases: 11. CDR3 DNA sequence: TGTGCCAGCAGCCCGGGGGTAGCGGGAGGGCCGAATACGCAGTATTTT. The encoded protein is CASSPGVAGGPNTQYF.

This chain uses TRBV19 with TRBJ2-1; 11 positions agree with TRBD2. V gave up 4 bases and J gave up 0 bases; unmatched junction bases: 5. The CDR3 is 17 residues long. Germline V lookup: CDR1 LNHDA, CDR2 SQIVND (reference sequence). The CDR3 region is CASSTVAGGSSYNEQFF. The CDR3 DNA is TGTGCCAGTAGTACCGTAGCGGGAGGGAGCTCCTACAATGAGCAGTTCTTC.

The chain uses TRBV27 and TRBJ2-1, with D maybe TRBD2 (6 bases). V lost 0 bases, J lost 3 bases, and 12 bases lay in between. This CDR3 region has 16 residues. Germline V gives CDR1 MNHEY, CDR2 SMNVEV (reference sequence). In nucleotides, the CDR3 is TGTGCCAGCAGTTTATCCGGCGGGGAGATCTACAATGAGCAGTTCTTC. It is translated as CASSLSGGEIYNEQFF.

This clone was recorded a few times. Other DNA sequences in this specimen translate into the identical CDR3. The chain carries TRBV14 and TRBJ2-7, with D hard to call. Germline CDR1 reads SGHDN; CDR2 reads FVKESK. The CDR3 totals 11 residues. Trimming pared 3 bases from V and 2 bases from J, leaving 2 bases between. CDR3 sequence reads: CASSQTYEQYF. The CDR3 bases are TGTGCCAGCAGCCAGACCTACGAGCAGTACTTC.

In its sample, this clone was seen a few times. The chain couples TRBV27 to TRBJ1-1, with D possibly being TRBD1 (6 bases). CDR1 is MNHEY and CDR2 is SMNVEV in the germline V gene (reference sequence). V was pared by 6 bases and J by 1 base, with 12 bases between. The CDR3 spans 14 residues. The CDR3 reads CASSPGTPNTEAFF. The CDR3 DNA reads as TGTGCCAGCAGCCCGGGGACACCGAACACTGAAGCTTTCTTT.

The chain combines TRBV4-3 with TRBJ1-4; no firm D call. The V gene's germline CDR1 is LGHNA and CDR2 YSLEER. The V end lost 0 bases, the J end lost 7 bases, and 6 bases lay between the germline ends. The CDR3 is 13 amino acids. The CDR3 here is CASSQDRGEKLFF. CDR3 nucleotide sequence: TGCGCCAGCAGCCAAGATAGAGGTGAAAAACTGTTTTTT.

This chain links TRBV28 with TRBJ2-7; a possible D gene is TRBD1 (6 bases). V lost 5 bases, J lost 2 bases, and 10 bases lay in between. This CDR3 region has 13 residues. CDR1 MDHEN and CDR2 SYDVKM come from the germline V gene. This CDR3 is CASSPRTAYEQYF. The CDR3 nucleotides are TGTGCCAGCAGTCCTCGGACAGCCTACGAGCAGTACTTC.

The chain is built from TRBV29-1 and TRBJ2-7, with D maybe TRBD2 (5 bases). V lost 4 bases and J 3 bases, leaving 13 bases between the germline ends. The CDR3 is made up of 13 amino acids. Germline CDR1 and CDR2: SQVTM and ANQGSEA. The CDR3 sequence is CSVAPERVYEQYF. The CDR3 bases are TGCAGCGTTGCACCAGAGAGGGTCTACGAGCAGTACTTC.

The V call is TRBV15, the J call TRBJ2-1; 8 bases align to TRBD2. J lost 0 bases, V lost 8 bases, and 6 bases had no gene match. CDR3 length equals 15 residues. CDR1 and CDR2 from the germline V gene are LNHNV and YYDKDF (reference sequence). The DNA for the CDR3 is TGTGCCACCGGAGACCGGGGGGGCTCCTACAATGAGCAGTTCTTC. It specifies CATGDRGGSYNEQFF.

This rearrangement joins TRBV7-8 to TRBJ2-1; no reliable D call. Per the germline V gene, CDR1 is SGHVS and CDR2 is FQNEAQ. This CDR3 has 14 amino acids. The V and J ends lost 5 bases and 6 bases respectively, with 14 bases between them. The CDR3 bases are TGTGCCAGCAGCCTAGACTGGGTAAGCAATGAGCAGTTCTTC. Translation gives CASSLDWVSNEQFF.

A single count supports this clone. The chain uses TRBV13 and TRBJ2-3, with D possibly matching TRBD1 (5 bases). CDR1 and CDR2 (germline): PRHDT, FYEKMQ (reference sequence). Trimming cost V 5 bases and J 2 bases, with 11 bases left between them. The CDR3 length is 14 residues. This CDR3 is CASSPRQTTDTQYF. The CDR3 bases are TGTGCCAGCAGCCCTCGACAGACCACAGATACGCAGTATTTT.

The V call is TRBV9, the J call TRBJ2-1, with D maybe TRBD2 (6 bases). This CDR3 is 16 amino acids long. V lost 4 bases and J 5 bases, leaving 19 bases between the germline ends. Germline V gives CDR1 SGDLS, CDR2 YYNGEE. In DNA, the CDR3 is TGTGCCAGCAGCCCCCGTCCGGGCGGGGCTCACAATGAGCAGTTCTTC. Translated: CASSPRPGGAHNEQFF.

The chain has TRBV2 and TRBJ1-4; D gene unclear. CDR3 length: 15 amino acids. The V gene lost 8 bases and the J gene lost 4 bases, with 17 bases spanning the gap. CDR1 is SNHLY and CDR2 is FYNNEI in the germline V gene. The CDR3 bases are TGTGCCAGCCTCACGTGGGCGGGAAGTAATGAAAAACTGTTTTTT. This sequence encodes CASLTWAGSNEKLFF. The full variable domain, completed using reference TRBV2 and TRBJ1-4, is EPEVTQTPSHQVTQMGQEVILRCVPISNHLYFYWYRQILGQKVEFLVSFYNNEISEKSEIFDDQFSVERPDGSNFTLKIRSTKLEDSAMYFCASLTWAGSNEKLFFGSGTQLSVL.

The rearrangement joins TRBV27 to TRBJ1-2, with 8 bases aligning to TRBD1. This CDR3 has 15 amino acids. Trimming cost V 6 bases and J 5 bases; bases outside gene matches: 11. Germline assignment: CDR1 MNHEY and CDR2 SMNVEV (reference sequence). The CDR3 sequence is CASSSRTGHGYGYTF. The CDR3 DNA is TGTGCCAGCAGCTCCAGGACAGGGCATGGGTATGGCTACACCTTC.

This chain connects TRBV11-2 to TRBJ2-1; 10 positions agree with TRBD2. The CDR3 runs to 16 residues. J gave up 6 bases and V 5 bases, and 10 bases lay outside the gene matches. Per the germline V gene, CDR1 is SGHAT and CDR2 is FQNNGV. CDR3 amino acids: CASSTRTSGRSNEQFF. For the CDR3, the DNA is TGTGCCAGCAGCACACGGACTAGCGGTCGGAGCAATGAGCAGTTCTTC. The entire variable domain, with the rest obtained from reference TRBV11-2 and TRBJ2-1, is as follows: EAGVAQSPRYKIIEKRQSVAFWCNPISGHATLYWYQQILGQGPKLLIQFQNNGVVDDSQLPKDRFSAERLKGVDSTLKIQPAKLEDSAVYLCASSTRTSGRSNEQFFGPGTRLTVL.

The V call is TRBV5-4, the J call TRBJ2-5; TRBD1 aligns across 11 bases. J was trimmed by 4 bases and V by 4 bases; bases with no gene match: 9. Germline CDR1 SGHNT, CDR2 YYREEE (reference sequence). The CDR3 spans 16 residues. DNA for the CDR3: TGTGCCAGCAGCCCGGACAGGGGGCACGGTGGAGAGACCCAGTACTTC. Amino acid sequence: CASSPDRGHGGETQYF.

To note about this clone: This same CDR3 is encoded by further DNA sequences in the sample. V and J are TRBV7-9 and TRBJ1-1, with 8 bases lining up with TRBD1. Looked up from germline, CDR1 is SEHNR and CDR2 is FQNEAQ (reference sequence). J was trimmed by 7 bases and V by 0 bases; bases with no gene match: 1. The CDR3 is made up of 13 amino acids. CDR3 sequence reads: CASSLAGTGEAFF. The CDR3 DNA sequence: TGTGCCAGCAGCTTAGCCGGGACAGGTGAAGCTTTCTTT.

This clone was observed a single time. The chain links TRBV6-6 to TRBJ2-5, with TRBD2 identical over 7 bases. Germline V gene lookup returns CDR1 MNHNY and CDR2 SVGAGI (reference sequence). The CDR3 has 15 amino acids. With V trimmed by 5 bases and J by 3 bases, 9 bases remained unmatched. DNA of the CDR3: TGTGCCAGCAGTAAACCGGCGGGGGATGAAGAGACCCAGTACTTC. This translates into CASSKPAGDEETQYF.

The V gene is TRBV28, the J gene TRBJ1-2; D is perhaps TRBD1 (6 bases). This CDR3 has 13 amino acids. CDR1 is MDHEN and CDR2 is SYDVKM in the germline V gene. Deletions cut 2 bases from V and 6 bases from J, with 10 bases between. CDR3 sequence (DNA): TGTGCCAGCAGTTTAGCCCGACAGGATGGCTACACCTTC. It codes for CASSLARQDGYTF.

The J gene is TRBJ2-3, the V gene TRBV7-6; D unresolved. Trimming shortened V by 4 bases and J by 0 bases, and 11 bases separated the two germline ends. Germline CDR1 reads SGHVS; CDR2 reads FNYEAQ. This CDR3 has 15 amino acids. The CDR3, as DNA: TGTGCCAGCAGCTCTCGAGACCAGAGCACAGATACGCAGTATTTT. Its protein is CASSSRDQSTDTQYF.